This is a list of T cell receptor beta chains from one sample in a study of patients and donors after allogeneic stem cell transplantation. TCRdb reprocessed the RT-PCR reads with MiXCR, giving one entry per CDR3 protein. The sample has about 400,000 distinct CDR3 sequences; about a sixth are singletons. Sequenced material: blood, either unsorted or a sorted T cell fraction (not recorded which). The source is a human donor who was either an allogeneic HSCT recipient or a stem cell or donor lymphocyte infusion donor (not recorded which). It is not recorded whose cells these are; they may come from a transplant donor. CDR3s include the opening cysteine and the closing phenylalanine or tryptophan. The listing skips clone size in some rows; elsewhere it reads once, few, many or a size class.

abundance	v_gene	j_gene	CDR3aa
few	TRBV29-1	TRBJ2-7	CSVVNSYEQYF
.	TRBV20-1	TRBJ1-1	CSATPLTNTEAFF
few	TRBV15	TRBJ1-1	CATSRARRDGAEAFF
.	TRBV5-1	TRBJ2-1	CASSLGQGNANEQFF
.	TRBV7-9	TRBJ2-2	CASSPALGGYTGELFF
many	TRBV20-1	TRBJ2-2	CSARDLTGGNTGELFF
.	TRBV14	TRBJ2-1	CASSQTRVREDEQFF
few	TRBV6-5	TRBJ1-5	CASSYSEASNQPQHF
.	TRBV20-1	TRBJ1-5	CSARDRNREYQPQHF
.	TRBV5-1	TRBJ2-2	CASSLESSGRRTGELFF
.	TRBV11-2	TRBJ2-5	CASSLDLKGLRAETQYF
many	TRBV12-3/TRBV12-4	TRBJ1-1	CASSSRRELEAFF
.	TRBV12-3/TRBV12-4	TRBJ1-5	CASSLRRIPQHF
.	TRBV12-3/TRBV12-4	TRBJ1-1	CASSPRWGEAFF
.	TRBV9	TRBJ1-2	CASSVDRGARGYTF
.	TRBV7-9	TRBJ1-1	CASSLGDRDNTEAFF
many	TRBV12-3/TRBV12-4	TRBJ1-5	CASSLVGSNQPQHF
.	TRBV19	TRBJ1-3	CATLPRTGPGQSSGNTIYF
few	TRBV20-1	TRBJ2-7	CSAIETMHEQYF
few	TRBV28	TRBJ2-7	CASTQYRMGSSYEQYF
.	TRBV2	TRBJ1-2	CASRDRAGGYTF
.	TRBV4-1	TRBJ2-7	CASSQDNGALREQYF
.	TRBV19	TRBJ2-5	CASSPRHPSGETQYF
.	TRBV4-1	TRBJ2-7	CASRGTGGFEERYEQYF
few	TRBV12-5	TRBJ2-5	CASGLARSETQYF
few	TRBV7-9	TRBJ1-4	CASSLAPGTTEKLFF
many	TRBV4-3	TRBJ2-1	CASSQDPVGYNEQFF
.	TRBV6-4	TRBJ2-3	CASSQGLAVTDTQYF
once	TRBV6-5	TRBJ2-1	CASSYIDPRSEQFF
.	TRBV19	TRBJ2-7	CASSSSGQGPEQYF
few	TRBV7-9	TRBJ2-7	CASRGGSYEQYF
few	TRBV7-9	TRBJ1-2	CASSRTSNYGYTF
many	TRBV29-1	TRBJ1-2	CSVGSEYGYTF
many	TRBV5-6	TRBJ1-1	CASSSRKNTEAFF
.	TRBV2	TRBJ2-2	CASSGLAVTGELFF
few	TRBV10-3	TRBJ1-3	CAINPQLNSGNTIYF
few	TRBV30	TRBJ1-2	CAWSAGTGYYGYTF
.	TRBV3-1	TRBJ2-3	CASSQDQGFRTDTQYF
.	TRBV7-2	TRBJ1-2	CASSSDRGMHGYTF
.	TRBV3-1	TRBJ1-2	CASSQESRRSGYTF
few	TRBV2	TRBJ2-1	CATRGASGGPYNEQFF
once	TRBV5-1	TRBJ1-6	CASSAYSGGNNSPLHF
.	TRBV6-5	TRBJ1-3	CASSWTGAGNTIYF